Shown below are 19 T cell receptor beta chains from a single sample sequenced in a study of blood T cells in healthy people across ages. The use of a sample-barcoded 5' primer and a J-beta primer mix characterized a second PCR of about 7 to 12 cycles. MiXCR, applied by TCRdb to the 5' RACE reads, yields one record per CDR3 protein. Altogether 1.5 million to 2 million distinct CDR3 sequences are present, about 50% being singletons, with the ten largest covering over 2%. Material: blood. These receptor sequences come from a woman aged 40 to 49 in good health.

This chain links TRBV10-3 with TRBJ1-4; TRBD1 aligns across 7 bases. Germline lookup yields CDR1 ENHRY and CDR2 SYGVKD. V trimming: 2 bases; J trimming: 7 bases; junction bases outside the gene matches: 1. The CDR3 runs 13 residues. The CDR3 sequence is CAISEGQVEKLFF. DNA for the CDR3: TGTGCCATCAGTGAGGGACAGGTTGAAAAACTGTTTTTT.

J is TRBJ1-6 and V is TRBV7-2, with 9 bases matching TRBD1. CDR1 and CDR2 (germline): SGHTA, FQGNSA. Trimming at V came to 3 bases and at J to 7 bases, leaving 7 bases not matched to a gene. The length of the CDR3 is 16 residues. The CDR3 sequence is CASSFRAGTGNSPLHF. Here the CDR3 DNA reads TGTGCCAGCAGCTTCCGGGCCGGGACAGGGAATTCACCCCTCCACTTT.

The J gene is TRBJ1-2, the V gene TRBV20-1; the D gene is possibly TRBD1 (5 bases). Germline V gene sequence: CDR1 DFQATT, CDR2 SNEGSKA (reference sequence). The CDR3 is 15 amino acids. V shed 3 bases and J shed 2 bases, with 16 bases lying between them. CDR3 coding DNA: TGCAGTGCTAGCGGGGGGAGCGGAGGCAACTATGGCTACACCTTC. Its translation is CSASGGSGGNYGYTF.

This clonotype occurred a few times. The V and J genes are TRBV4-3 and TRBJ2-7; D is unresolved. The length of the CDR3 is 13 residues. Trimming shortened V by 4 bases and J by 2 bases, and 9 bases separated the two germline ends. Germline CDR1 is LGHNA and CDR2 is YSLEER. The CDR3 sequence: CASSREVTYEQYF. CDR3 DNA sequence: TGCGCCAGCAGCCGTGAGGTTACCTACGAGCAGTACTTC.

The J gene is TRBJ1-5, the V gene TRBV20-1; D call uncertain. Germline CDR1 and CDR2: DFQATT and SNEGSKA (reference sequence). The ends were cut back, 6 bases at V and 0 bases at J, with 18 bases in the middle. The CDR3 loop spans 16 amino acids. In DNA, the CDR3 is TGCAGTGCCACACCAACCGCGACCGATAGCAATCAGCCCCAGCATTTT. Translation gives CSATPTATDSNQPQHF.

The rearrangement uses TRBV11-2 and TRBJ2-1, with 10 nucleotides matching TRBD2. Germline V gene sequence: CDR1 SGHAT, CDR2 FQNNGV. The junction had 8 bases not matched to a gene; V was cut back by 3 bases and J by 0 bases. The CDR3 consists of 18 residues. The CDR3 nucleotides are TGTGCCAGCAGCTTTAGGACTAGCGGCGACAGCTCCTACAATGAGCAGTTCTTC. Its protein is CASSFRTSGDSSYNEQFF. The whole variable domain, filled in from reference TRBV11-2 and TRBJ2-1, reads EAGVAQSPRYKIIEKRQSVAFWCNPISGHATLYWYQQILGQGPKLLIQFQNNGVVDDSQLPKDRFSAERLKGVDSTLKIQPAKLEDSAVYLCASSFRTSGDSSYNEQFFGPGTRLTVL.

The V gene is TRBV28, the J gene TRBJ1-2, with TRBD1 matching 7 bases. This CDR3 has 15 residues. The ends lost 6 bases at V and 5 bases at J; junction bases unmatched: 12. Germline V lookup: CDR1 MDHEN, CDR2 SYDVKM. Here the CDR3 reads CASRIMEGAGYGYTF. The CDR3 DNA sequence: TGTGCCAGCAGAATCATGGAGGGGGCTGGGTATGGCTACACCTTC.

The rearrangement links TRBV20-1 to TRBJ2-3; TRBD1 is a possible D gene (6 bases). Germline V CDR1 and CDR2: DFQATT, SNEGSKA (reference sequence). The CDR3 is 11 residues long. V shed 7 bases and J shed 6 bases, with 11 bases lying between them. Written as DNA, the CDR3 is TGCAGTGGGAGGACAGCCGATACGCAGTATTTT. Its translation: CSGRTADTQYF.

The DNA for the CDR3 is TGTGCCAGCAGTTATGATTCCAAAAGAGCCGCGAACACCGGGGAGCTGTTTTTT. Translating it yields CASSYDSKRAANTGELFF. The chain links TRBV6-5 to TRBJ2-2; D gene unclear. The CDR3 runs to 18 residues. Trimming left V 3 bases short and J 0 bases short, with 17 bases between. The germline gives CDR1 MNHEY, CDR2 SVGAGI.

This chain uses TRBV27 with TRBJ2-3; D is unresolved. The germline V gene encodes CDR1 MNHEY and CDR2 SMNVEV (reference sequence). The CDR3 has 14 amino acids. V was cut by 5 bases and J by 4 bases, with 13 bases left in between. The CDR3 sequence: CASSTQMSADTQYF. The DNA for the CDR3 is TGTGCCAGCAGTACTCAGATGAGTGCAGATACGCAGTATTTT.

CDR3 sequence (DNA): TGTGCCAGCAGCCAAGAGCCAGCGAACACCGGGGAGCTGTTTTTT. Its translation is CASSQEPANTGELFF. The chain combines TRBV3-1 with TRBJ2-2, with D unresolved. Germline-derived CDR1 and CDR2 are LGHDT and YNNKEL (reference sequence). The V end lost 0 bases, the J end lost 0 bases, and 5 bases lay between the germline ends. This CDR3 has 15 amino acids.

V gene TRBV28 combines with J gene TRBJ1-6; TRBD1 agrees at 7 bases. Looked up from germline, CDR1 is MDHEN and CDR2 is SYDVKM. CDR3 length: 17 amino acids. V lost 0 bases, J lost 7 bases, and 9 bases stayed unmatched. Written as DNA, the CDR3 is TGTGCCAGCAGTTTATGGGGTAGGGGGCAAGGCAATTCACCCCTCCACTTT. Amino acid sequence: CASSLWGRGQGNSPLHF. Full variable domain (rest looked up from reference TRBV28 and TRBJ1-6): DVKVTQSSRYLVKRTGEKVFLECVQDMDHENMFWYRQDPGLGLRLIYFSYDVKMKEKGDIPEGYSVSREKKERFSLILESASTNQTSMYLCASSLWGRGQGNSPLHFGNGTRLTVT.

This clonotype was detected only a few times. The rearrangement joins TRBV6-5 to TRBJ2-3; TRBD2 matches 10 bases. Losses at the gene ends were 6 bases for V and 3 bases for J; bases not matched to a gene: 3. The germline gives CDR1 MNHEY, CDR2 SVGAGI. The CDR3 length is 14 residues. CDR3 coding DNA: TGTGCCAGCAGAGCGGGGGGGCCGACAGATACGCAGTATTTT. Translation: CASRAGGPTDTQYF.

The V and J genes are TRBV7-9 and TRBJ2-5, with a weak D call TRBD2 (6 bases). The germline gives CDR1 SEHNR, CDR2 FQNEAQ (reference sequence). The CDR3 has 13 amino acids. Trimming took 5 bases from V and 4 from J, leaving 11 bases between them. CDR3 DNA sequence: TGTGCCAGCAGCCCTACTAGCCGAGAGACCCAGTACTTC. Protein: CASSPTSRETQYF.

The chain combines TRBV12-3 or TRBV12-4 with TRBJ2-7; 11 bases are a match to TRBD1. Unmatched junction bases numbered 7, after V lost 10 bases and J lost 2 bases. The CDR3 length is 14 residues. This CDR3 is CATGRGQGAYEQYF. The CDR3 coding sequence is TGTGCCACAGGGAGGGGACAGGGGGCCTACGAGCAGTACTTC.

The genes are TRBV13 and TRBJ2-1, with 11 bases lining up with TRBD1. Trimming took 4 bases from V and 5 from J; bases not matched to a gene: 4. The CDR3 spans 15 residues. The germline V gene has CDR1 PRHDT and CDR2 FYEKMQ (reference sequence). In DNA form, the CDR3 reads TGTGCCAGCAGCTCGGGACAGGGGGGAGACAATGAGCAGTTCTTC. Protein sequence: CASSSGQGGDNEQFF.

The V gene is TRBV20-1, the J gene TRBJ2-7; TRBD2 aligns across 10 bases. Germline CDR1 and CDR2: DFQATT and SNEGSKA (reference sequence). Trimming at V came to 5 bases and at J to 3 bases, leaving 13 bases not matched to a gene. CDR3 length: 16 residues. The CDR3 region has the DNA TGCAGTGCTCTCCAGACTGGGACTAGCGTCGACTACGAGCAGTACTTC. This sequence encodes CSALQTGTSVDYEQYF.

Remarks on this clonotype: A junction end diverges from the germline sequence, so it may reflect a read error. This chain joins TRBV12-3 or TRBV12-4 and TRBJ2-2; D unclear. This CDR3 comprises 13 residues. CDR3 sequence reads: CASVNRATGELFF. In DNA form, the CDR3 reads TGCGCCAGCGTAAATCGGGCCACCGGGGAGCTGTTTTTT.

The chain carries TRBV24-1 and TRBJ1-1; a possible D gene is TRBD1 (5 bases). The CDR3 extends over 15 amino acids. Per the germline V gene, CDR1 is KGHDR and CDR2 is SFDVKD. V was cut by 2 bases and J by 3 bases, with 12 bases left in between. Written as DNA, the CDR3 is TGTGCCACCAGTGATTCAAGGGACGGGGACACTGAAGCTTTCTTT. Translated, it gives CATSDSRDGDTEAFF.